This T cell receptor (beta chain) was identified in a study of CD8 T cells in Susac syndrome. When the RNA was reverse transcribed, random hexamers were used with an input of roughly 0.45 to 1 ug. From the immunoSEQ multiplex PCR reads, TCRdb called clonotypes with MiXCR, one entry per CDR3 protein. The table lists 200,000 or so distinct CDR3 sequences, almost 96% of them singletons, with about 0.093% in the top ten. With 1 base clipped from V and 8 bases from J, the junction kept 7 bases outside the gene matches. The CDR3 runs to 13 residues. Germline lookup yields CDR1 DFQATT and CDR2 SNEGSKA (reference sequence).

The J gene is TRBJ1-2, the V gene TRBV20-1; 7 bases match TRBD1. Sequenced material: CD4+ T cells from PBMCs. This receptor was obtained from a human donor with multiple sclerosis. The CDR3 DNA is TGCAGTGCTAGAGCTACTACAGGGGCGGGCTACACCTTC. This gives the protein CSARATTGAGYTF.